This entry is about one T cell receptor beta chain. Its antigen remains unknown. CDR1 SGHVS and CDR2 FQNEAQ come from the germline V gene. V lost 7 bases, J lost 2 bases, and 13 bases stayed unmatched. This CDR3 contains 16 residues. Based on clinical symptoms, serum thyroxine and TRAb, thyroid ultrasound and orbital computed tomography, diagnoses were reached. Amplification targeted TCR beta CDR3 regions from RNA transcripts. HTBI primers drove first-round RT-PCR of the TCR CDR3. TCRdb analysed the multiplex PCR reads with MiXCR anew, one entry per CDR3 protein. The table has about 700,000 distinct CDR3 sequences, about 45% seen once; the top ten hold about 7.7%. The sample originates from a study of T cells in Graves' hyperthyroidism and ophthalmopathy. Broader study findings: Stable hyperthyroidism and ophthalmopathy were separated using 13 V-J signatures. Ophthalmopathy, as predicted by the model, came a median about six months after the prediction. Most expanded thyroid clonotypes above 0.001 recurred in blood.

This receptor was taken from an adult man with Graves' disease, either hyperthyroidism or ophthalmopathy (not recorded which). V gene TRBV7-8 combines with J gene TRBJ2-7; TRBD2 matches 8 bases. Material for sequencing was peripheral blood or thyroid tissue (not recorded which). The CDR3 is CASTRGNSGAAYEQYF. Written as DNA, the CDR3 is TGTGCCAGCACCCGAGGTAATAGCGGGGCCGCCTACGAGCAGTACTTC.